The clone carrying this TCR beta chain was picked up one time. Its matching antigen is unknown. This entry belongs to a study of OX40 agonist ivuxolimab in advanced cancers. Study-level results: Antigen specificity of clonally expanded peripheral T cells was not established. Doses of 0.1 to 3.0 mg/kg were accompanied by clonal expansion of CD4+ and CD8+ blood T cells by week 6.

The assay was immunoSEQ multiplex PCR, and TCRdb's table has in-frame clones only and misses some. Of fewer than 65,000 clones listed, over 80% are singletons. Autoimmune disease history or systemic immunosuppression led to patient exclusion. Here the sequenced sample was CD4+ or CD8+ T cells sorted from blood, taken in a trial of the OX40 agonist ivuxolimab. The TCR comes from an adult with an advanced solid tumor such as melanoma, head and neck, liver or kidney cancer.

CDR3 DNA: TGCAGTGCTTCGAACGCAGATACGCAGTATTTT. Translation gives CSASNADTQYF. V gene TRBV20-1 combines with J gene TRBJ2-3, with D uncertain. V shed 5 bases and J shed 4 bases, with 7 bases lying between them. The CDR3 contains 11 residues. Per the germline V gene, CDR1 is DFQATT and CDR2 is SNEGSKA (reference sequence).